Detailed here is one T cell receptor beta chain. The target antigen is unknown. These data come from a study of beta chain features in type 1 diabetes. Study context: Age and gender were similar between patients and healthy donors, as were cell yields.

Trimming took off 1 base at V and 0 bases at J, with 10 bases between the two ends. Germline V gene data show CDR1 as LGHNA and CDR2 as YNFKEQ. The CDR3 has 15 amino acids. Study results and caveats: Using cDNA template may skew counts toward highly expressing activated cells.

Sorting produced populations that all topped 98% purity. Every isolated RNA sample was fully reverse transcribed, so sequencing captured expressed TCRB transcripts. Here immunoSEQ multiplex PCR was the method, and the copy in TCRdb shows in-frame clones only, minus some. There are over 700,000 clones in the sample; roughly 15% occur only once, and 0.02% to 0.025% lies in the top ten. The chain is built from TRBV4-2 and TRBJ2-7, with D possibly TRBD2 on 5 matching bases. Sequenced input: naive CD4+ T cells from blood. The receptor's source is a woman between 18 and 29 years old in good health. The CDR3 loop reads CASSQAWESSYEQYF. The CDR3 DNA reads TGTGCCAGCAGCCAAGCGTGGGAGAGCTCCTACGAGCAGTACTTC.